The 28 T cell receptor beta chains presented below share a single source sample, sequenced in a study of blood T cell repertoires in COVID-19. Assay: immunoSEQ multiplex PCR; the TCRdb copy retains only in-frame clones and omits some. This sample has about 20,000 clones; 75% to 95% occur once, and the top ten carry about 7.4%. Specimen: peripheral blood. The receptors were sampled from a man in his 70s with active COVID-19.

The chain combines TRBV2 with TRBJ2-7; TRBD1 matches 7 bases. V shed 4 bases and J 6 bases; nucleotides not matched to a gene: 6. The V gene's germline CDR1 is SNHLY and CDR2 FYNNEI. CDR3 length: 13 residues. The CDR3 sequence: CASSAQTGFEQYF. In DNA form, the CDR3 reads TGTGCCAGCAGTGCCCAGACAGGGTTCGAGCAGTACTTC.

This clone was recorded only once. Its ends do not fully match the called genes, so a read error is possible. This chain connects TRBV9 to TRBJ1-4, with TRBD1 matching 9 bases. The length of the CDR3 is 16 residues. The V gene's germline CDR1 is SGDLS and CDR2 YYNGEE. The CDR3 DNA reads TGTGCCAGCAGCGTGGGACAGGGTGGAACTAGTGAAAAACTGTTTTTT. It specifies CASSVGQGGTSEKLFF.

The chain is built from TRBV28 and TRBJ2-7; possible D gene TRBD1, 6 bases. V lost 3 bases and J 2 bases, leaving 8 bases between the germline ends. CDR1 and CDR2 (germline): MDHEN, SYDVKM. The CDR3 extends over 13 amino acids. CDR3 loop: CASSFPGAYEQYF. The CDR3, as DNA: TGTGCCAGCAGTTTTCCAGGGGCCTACGAGCAGTACTTC.

The chain employs TRBV5-4 and TRBJ2-2; no reliable D call. Germline CDR1 and CDR2: SGHNT and YYREEE (reference sequence). V lost 5 bases to trimming and J lost 5 bases, with 13 bases between them. The CDR3 sequence is 14 residues long. The CDR3 DNA reads TGTGCCAGCAGACCCCGGCTAGAGACCGGGGAGCTGTTTTTT. This gives the protein CASRPRLETGELFF. Full variable domain (rest looked up from reference TRBV5-4 and TRBJ2-2): ETGVTQSPTHLIKTRGQQVTLRCSSQSGHNTVSWYQQALGQGPQFIFQYYREEENGRGNFPPRFSGLQFPNYSSELNVNALELDDSALYLCASRPRLETGELFFGEGSRLTVL.

The chain links TRBV18 to TRBJ2-7; TRBD2 is a possible D gene (7 bases). The V gene lost 1 base and the J gene lost 0 bases, with 10 bases spanning the gap. This CDR3 contains 15 residues. Germline CDR1 reads KGHSH; CDR2 reads LQKENI. The CDR3 loop reads CASSPQGGSSYEQYF. The CDR3 coding sequence is TGTGCCAGCTCACCACAGGGGGGGAGCTCCTACGAGCAGTACTTC.

The genes are TRBV28 and TRBJ2-2; D uncertain. The V end was cut by 6 bases, the J end by 8 bases, with 13 bases between. This CDR3 contains 13 residues. Germline lookup yields CDR1 MDHEN and CDR2 SYDVKM. As DNA, the CDR3 is TGTGCCAGCAGACCGCCCGCAGGAGGGGAGCTGTTTTTT. Protein: CASRPPAGGELFF. The variable domain in full, with the rest retrieved from reference TRBV28 and TRBJ2-2, is DVKVTQSSRYLVKRTGEKVFLECVQDMDHENMFWYRQDPGLGLRLIYFSYDVKMKEKGDIPEGYSVSREKKERFSLILESASTNQTSMYLCASRPPAGGELFFGEGSRLTVL.

As DNA, the CDR3 is TGCGCCAGCAGCGAAACCGGGACAAAAATTGAGACCCAGTACTTC. It is translated as CASSETGTKIETQYF. The chain links TRBV5-1 to TRBJ2-5; D perhaps matches TRBD1 (6 bases). The V end was cut by 4 bases, the J end by 5 bases, with 18 bases between. The CDR3 spans 15 residues. Germline CDR1 and CDR2: SGHRS and YFSETQ. Variable domain in full (rest from reference TRBV5-1 and TRBJ2-5): KAGVTQTPRYLIKTRGQQVTLSCSPISGHRSVSWYQQTPGQGLQFLFEYFSETQRNKGNFPGRFSGRQFSNSRSEMNVSTLELGDSALYLCASSETGTKIETQYFGPGTRLLVL.

The chain employs TRBV9 and TRBJ1-4, with D possibly being TRBD1 (5 bases). CDR3 length equals 14 residues. The germline V gene encodes CDR1 SGDLS and CDR2 YYNGEE. Deletions cut 3 bases from V and 8 bases from J, with 14 bases between. The chain's CDR3 is CASSAPQGNEKLFF. CDR3 nucleotide sequence: TGTGCCAGCAGCGCCCCCCAGGGAAACGAAAAACTGTTTTTT. Full variable domain (rest looked up from reference TRBV9 and TRBJ1-4): DSGVTQTPKHLITATGQRVTLRCSPRSGDLSVYWYQQSLDQGLQFLIQYYNGEERAKGNILERFSAQQFPDLHSELNLSSLELGDSALYFCASSAPQGNEKLFFGSGTQLSVL.

The chain couples TRBV19 to TRBJ2-3; 7 bases are a match to TRBD2. Germline CDR1 is LNHDA and CDR2 is SQIVND (reference sequence). The CDR3 extends over 16 amino acids. Trimming at V came to 3 bases and at J to 4 bases, leaving 10 bases not matched to a gene. The chain's CDR3 is CASSMAGSGGADTQYF. The DNA of the CDR3 is TGTGCCAGTAGTATGGCAGGGTCGGGAGGTGCAGATACGCAGTATTTT.

V is TRBV7-2 and J is TRBJ1-1; 9 bases agree with TRBD1. Trimming cost V 3 bases and J 3 bases; bases outside gene matches: 8. Germline-derived CDR1 and CDR2 are SGHTA and FQGNSA. CDR3 length: 16 amino acids. The CDR3 protein is CASSFLQGARDTEAFF. The CDR3 DNA reads TGTGCCAGCAGCTTTTTACAGGGGGCGCGGGACACTGAAGCTTTCTTT.

The chain recombines TRBV5-4 with TRBJ1-3; TRBD1 agrees at 7 bases. Germline V gene lookup returns CDR1 SGHNT and CDR2 YYREEE (reference sequence). This CDR3 is built from 14 residues. With 2 bases clipped from V and 6 bases from J, the junction kept 5 bases outside the gene matches. The CDR3 DNA reads TGTGCCAGCAGCTTAACCGGGACAGAAAACACCATATATTTT. Its protein product is CASSLTGTENTIYF.

The V gene is TRBV28, the J gene TRBJ2-5; TRBD1 matches 8 bases. The CDR3 extends over 15 amino acids. V dropped 6 bases and J dropped 5; count of bases not matched to a gene: 11. Germline V gene sequence: CDR1 MDHEN, CDR2 SYDVKM. The chain's CDR3 is CASRLPGGRGETQYF. The CDR3 DNA is TGTGCCAGCAGACTCCCAGGGGGCCGCGGGGAGACCCAGTACTTC.

This sequence joins TRBV29-1 and TRBJ2-3, with 7 bases lining up with TRBD2. This CDR3 is 15 amino acids long. Germline-derived CDR1 and CDR2 are SQVTM and ANQGSEA. The ends lost 5 bases at V and 6 bases at J; junction bases unmatched: 14. CDR3 DNA: TGCAGCGTTTTGCGGGGTCGGAGCGGGAAGGATACGCAGTATTTT. This encodes CSVLRGRSGKDTQYF.

The chain combines TRBV27 with TRBJ2-2; 10 nucleotides align to TRBD2. The V gene's germline CDR1 is MNHEY and CDR2 SMNVEV (reference sequence). The J segment lost 6 bases and the V segment lost 4 bases, leaving 8 bases of the junction unmatched. The CDR3 spans 16 residues. CDR3 in amino acids: CASSSWASGSAGELFF. The CDR3 DNA reads as TGTGCCAGCAGTTCGTGGGCTAGCGGGAGCGCCGGGGAGCTGTTTTTT.

The V gene is TRBV4-3, the J gene TRBJ1-1, with 7 bases aligning to TRBD1. V was pared by 4 bases and J by 2 bases, with 1 base of the junction left unmatched. The CDR3 is made up of 13 amino acids. CDR1 is LGHNA, CDR2 YSLEER, per germline. The CDR3 region is CASSRDRNTEAFF. For the CDR3, the DNA is TGCGCCAGCAGCCGGGACAGAAACACTGAAGCTTTCTTT.

V and J are TRBV5-1 and TRBJ1-1, with D perhaps matching TRBD1 (5 bases). Germline lookup yields CDR1 SGHRS and CDR2 YFSETQ. This CDR3 is 14 amino acids long. The germline V and J ends were trimmed by 4 bases and 4 bases, with 14 bases remaining between them. Written as DNA, the CDR3 is TGCGCCAGCAGCCCGCAGGGCGGGGGCACTGAAGCTTTCTTT. Residues: CASSPQGGGTEAFF.

This sequence joins TRBV27 and TRBJ2-1, with 11 bases that match TRBD2. This CDR3 contains 15 residues. The V segment lost 4 bases and the J segment 15 bases; nucleotides outside the gene matches: 14. The germline gives CDR1 MNHEY, CDR2 SMNVEV (reference sequence). Here the CDR3 DNA reads TGTGCCAGCAGTTCAGTAGCGGGAGGGCCCTCAGAGGGGTTCTTC. Its protein product is CASSSVAGGPSEGFF.

The V and J genes are TRBV4-1 and TRBJ1-3; perhaps TRBD1 as D (5 bases). The CDR3 covers 18 residues. The V end lost 0 bases, the J end lost 0 bases, and 15 bases lay between the germline ends. Germline CDR1 reads MGHRA; CDR2 reads YSYEKL. The CDR3 region has the DNA TGCGCCAGCAGCCAAGATTCTGACAGAAAGCTCTCTGGAAACACCATATATTTT. As protein: CASSQDSDRKLSGNTIYF.

The chain joins TRBV5-1 to TRBJ2-3; 9 bases map to TRBD1. Looked up from germline, CDR1 is SGHRS and CDR2 is YFSETQ. There are 16 residues in the CDR3. V dropped 2 bases and J dropped 4; count of bases not matched to a gene: 8. In nucleotides, the CDR3 is TGCGCCAGCAGCTTAGGAACAGGGGGCCCGGCAGATACGCAGTATTTT. Protein product: CASSLGTGGPADTQYF.

The rearrangement links TRBV18 to TRBJ2-5; D might be TRBD1 (6 bases). The CDR3 spans 14 residues. Germline values: CDR1 KGHSH, CDR2 LQKENI. Trimming took off 2 bases at V and 4 bases at J, with 11 bases between the two ends. Here the CDR3 DNA reads TGTGCCAGCTCACCAAGCCCCAGGGGAGAGACCCAGTACTTC. Protein: CASSPSPRGETQYF.

The V and J genes are TRBV5-1 and TRBJ2-1, with 12 bases identical to TRBD2. Germline assignment: CDR1 SGHRS and CDR2 YFSETQ. V dropped 4 bases and J dropped 8; count of bases not matched to a gene: 7. This CDR3 has 15 residues. The DNA of the CDR3 is TGCGCCAGCAGCCGACTAGCGGGAGTGTCTGATGAGCAGTTCTTC. As protein: CASSRLAGVSDEQFF.

The V call is TRBV3-1 (or the pseudogene TRBV3-2), the J call TRBJ2-5, with TRBD1 matching 7 bases. The V gene end was trimmed by 4 bases and the J gene end by 5 bases; junction bases not matched to a gene: 7. This CDR3 region has 14 residues. The germline gives CDR1 LGHDT, CDR2 YNNKEL (reference sequence). CDR3 sequence: CASSPYRGQETQYF. The CDR3 DNA reads as TGTGCCAGCAGCCCCTACAGGGGCCAGGAGACCCAGTACTTC.

The chain carries TRBV11-2 and TRBJ1-2, with 10 bases identical to TRBD1. Germline V gene sequence: CDR1 SGHAT, CDR2 FQNNGV. The ends lost 3 bases at V and 8 bases at J; junction bases unmatched: 6. CDR3 length: 14 amino acids. For the CDR3, the DNA is TGTGCCAGCAGCTTCCCGACAGGGGGCCGAGGCTACACCTTC. It is translated as CASSFPTGGRGYTF.

CDR3 protein: CASSQDWVVEGPDTQYF. Written as DNA, the CDR3 is TGTGCCAGCAGCCAAGATTGGGTCGTCGAGGGCCCAGATACGCAGTATTTT. This sequence joins TRBV3-1 (or the pseudogene TRBV3-2) and TRBJ2-3, with TRBD2 as a possible D gene (5 bases). Germline values: CDR1 LGHDT, CDR2 YNNKEL (reference sequence). V was pared by 0 bases and J by 4 bases, with 17 bases between. The CDR3 has 17 residues.

DNA of the CDR3: TGCGCCAGCAGCAAGGACAGGGGACGGAACACTGAAGCTTTCTTT. This encodes CASSKDRGRNTEAFF. The chain has TRBV5-1 and TRBJ1-1; 9 bases align to TRBD1. Germline CDR1 SGHRS, CDR2 YFSETQ. The CDR3 is 15 residues long. V gave up 4 bases and J gave up 1 base; unmatched junction bases: 5.

By share, this clone ranks as large. The J gene is TRBJ1-1, the V gene TRBV19; a weak D match, TRBD1 (6 bases). This CDR3 has 12 amino acids. Germline V gene sequence: CDR1 LNHDA, CDR2 SQIVND (reference sequence). The ends were cut back, 3 bases at V and 8 bases at J, with 10 bases in the middle. The CDR3 nucleotides are TGTGCCAGTAGTATGGGGGGGCCCGAAGCTTTCTTT. This codes for CASSMGGPEAFF. Full variable domain (outside the CDR3, taken from reference TRBV19 and TRBJ1-1): DGGITQSPKYLFRKEGQNVTLSCEQNLNHDAMYWYRQDPGQGLRLIYYSQIVNDFQKGDIAEGYSVSREKKESFPLTVTSAQKNPTAFYLCASSMGGPEAFFGQGTRLTVV.

The chain is built from TRBV29-1 and TRBJ1-3; no clear D gene. The germline V gene has CDR1 SQVTM and CDR2 ANQGSEA. CDR3 length: 15 residues. V was cut by 4 bases and J by 0 bases, with 13 bases left in between. CDR3 protein: CSVGLQAYSGNTIYF. The CDR3 DNA reads as TGCAGCGTTGGGTTGCAGGCCTACTCTGGAAACACCATATATTTT. Using reference TRBV29-1 and TRBJ1-3 for the parts outside the CDR3, the full variable domain is SAVISQKPSRDICQRGTSLTIQCQVDSQVTMMFWYRQQPGQSLTLIATANQGSEATYESGFVIDKFPISRPNLTFSTLTVSNMSPEDSSIYLCSVGLQAYSGNTIYFGEGSWLTVV.

The V gene is TRBV19, the J gene TRBJ1-5, with 8 bases matching TRBD1. CDR1 is LNHDA, CDR2 SQIVND, per germline (reference sequence). V trimming: 9 bases; J trimming: 4 bases; junction bases outside the gene matches: 11. CDR3 length: 15 amino acids. This chain's CDR3 is CASKTTGQGNQPQHF. CDR3 in DNA: TGTGCCAGCAAAACGACAGGACAGGGAAATCAGCCCCAGCATTTT. Supplemented by reference TRBV19 and TRBJ1-5, the full variable domain reads DGGITQSPKYLFRKEGQNVTLSCEQNLNHDAMYWYRQDPGQGLRLIYYSQIVNDFQKGDIAEGYSVSREKKESFPLTVTSAQKNPTAFYLCASKTTGQGNQPQHFGDGTRLSIL.